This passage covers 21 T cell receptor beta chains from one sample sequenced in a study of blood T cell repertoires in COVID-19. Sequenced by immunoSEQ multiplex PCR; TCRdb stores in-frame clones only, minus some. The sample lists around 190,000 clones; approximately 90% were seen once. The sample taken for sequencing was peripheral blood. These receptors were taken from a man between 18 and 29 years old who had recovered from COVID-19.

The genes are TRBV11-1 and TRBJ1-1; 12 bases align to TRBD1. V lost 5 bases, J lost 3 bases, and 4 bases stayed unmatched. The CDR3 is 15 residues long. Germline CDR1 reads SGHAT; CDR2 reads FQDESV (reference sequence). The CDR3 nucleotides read TGTGCCAGCAGCCCAGGGACAGGGGGCTACACTGAAGCTTTCTTT. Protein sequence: CASSPGTGGYTEAFF.

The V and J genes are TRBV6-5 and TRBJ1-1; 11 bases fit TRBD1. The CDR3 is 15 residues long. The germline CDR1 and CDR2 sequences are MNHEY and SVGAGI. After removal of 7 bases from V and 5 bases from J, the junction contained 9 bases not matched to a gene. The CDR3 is CASIPGTGGRTEAFF. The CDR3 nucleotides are TGTGCCAGCATCCCGGGGACAGGGGGAAGGACTGAAGCTTTCTTT.

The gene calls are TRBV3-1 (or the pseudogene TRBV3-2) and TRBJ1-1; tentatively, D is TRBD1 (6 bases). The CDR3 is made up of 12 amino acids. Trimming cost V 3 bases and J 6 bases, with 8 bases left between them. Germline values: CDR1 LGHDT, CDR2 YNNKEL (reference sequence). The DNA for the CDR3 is TGTGCCAGCAGCCACCGACAGGCTGAAGCTTTCTTT. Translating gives CASSHRQAEAFF.

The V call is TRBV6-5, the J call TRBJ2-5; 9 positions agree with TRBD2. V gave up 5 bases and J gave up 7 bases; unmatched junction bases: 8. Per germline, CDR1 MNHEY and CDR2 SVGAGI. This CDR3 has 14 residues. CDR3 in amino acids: CASSPPGLAGTQYF. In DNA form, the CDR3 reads TGTGCCAGCAGTCCTCCGGGACTAGCAGGGACCCAGTACTTC.

CDR3 protein: CASSTGLAGGSYNEQFF. The DNA of the CDR3 is TGTGCCAGCAGCACGGGACTAGCGGGAGGATCCTACAATGAGCAGTTCTTC. The chain recombines TRBV5-8 with TRBJ2-1; 15 bases align to TRBD2. Germline assignment: CDR1 SGHTS and CDR2 YDEGEE. V gave up 4 bases and J gave up 1 base; unmatched junction bases: 3. This CDR3 spans 17 amino acids.

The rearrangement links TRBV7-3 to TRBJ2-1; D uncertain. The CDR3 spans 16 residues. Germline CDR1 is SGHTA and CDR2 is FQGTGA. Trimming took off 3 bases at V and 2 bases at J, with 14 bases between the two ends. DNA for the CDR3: TGTGCCAGCAGCTTGAATGTCGAGTTACCCTACAATGAGCAGTTCTTC. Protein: CASSLNVELPYNEQFF.

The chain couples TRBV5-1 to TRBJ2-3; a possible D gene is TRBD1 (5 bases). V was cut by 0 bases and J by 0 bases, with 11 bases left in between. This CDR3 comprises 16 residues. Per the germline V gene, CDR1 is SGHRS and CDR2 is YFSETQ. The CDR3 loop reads CASSLGGGFSTDTQYF. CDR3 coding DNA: TGCGCCAGCAGCTTGGGGGGCGGATTTAGCACAGATACGCAGTATTTT.

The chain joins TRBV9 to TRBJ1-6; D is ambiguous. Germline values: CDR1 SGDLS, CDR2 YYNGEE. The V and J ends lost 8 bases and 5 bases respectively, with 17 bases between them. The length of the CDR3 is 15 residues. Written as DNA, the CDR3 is TGTGCCAGTACAGCATCCGCCACCGATAATTCACCCCTCCACTTT. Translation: CASTASATDNSPLHF.

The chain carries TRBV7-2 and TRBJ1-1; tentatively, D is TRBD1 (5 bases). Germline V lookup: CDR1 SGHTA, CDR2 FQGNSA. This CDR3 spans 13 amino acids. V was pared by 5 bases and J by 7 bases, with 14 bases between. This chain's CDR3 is CASSPGGSGEAFF. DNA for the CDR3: TGTGCCAGCAGCCCCGGGGGGAGCGGTGAAGCTTTCTTT.

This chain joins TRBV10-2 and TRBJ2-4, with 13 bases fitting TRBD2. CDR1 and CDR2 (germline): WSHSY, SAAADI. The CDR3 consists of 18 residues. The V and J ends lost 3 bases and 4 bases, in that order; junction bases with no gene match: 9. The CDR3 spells CASSDGTSGEMKKNIQYF. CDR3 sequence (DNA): TGCGCCAGCAGTGACGGGACTAGCGGGGAGATGAAGAAAAACATTCAGTACTTC.

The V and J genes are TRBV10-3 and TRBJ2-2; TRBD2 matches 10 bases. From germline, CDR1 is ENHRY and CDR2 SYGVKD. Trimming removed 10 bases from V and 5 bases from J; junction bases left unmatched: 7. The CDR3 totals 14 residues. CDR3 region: CATSSGSGTGELFF. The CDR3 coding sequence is TGTGCCACCTCTAGCGGGAGTGGGACCGGGGAGCTGTTTTTT.

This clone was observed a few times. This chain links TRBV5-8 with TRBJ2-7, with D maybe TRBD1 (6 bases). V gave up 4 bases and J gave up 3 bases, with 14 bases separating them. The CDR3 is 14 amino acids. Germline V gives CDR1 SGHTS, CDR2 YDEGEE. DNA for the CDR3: TGTGCCAGCAGCCTAGGGGGTCCTAACTACGAGCAGTACTTC. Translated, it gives CASSLGGPNYEQYF.

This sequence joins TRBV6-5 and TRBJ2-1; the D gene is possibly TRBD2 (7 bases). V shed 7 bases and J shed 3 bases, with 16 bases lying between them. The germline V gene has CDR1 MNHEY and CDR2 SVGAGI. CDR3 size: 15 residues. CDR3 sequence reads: CASTTRGGDYNEQFF. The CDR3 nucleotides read TGTGCCAGCACCACAAGGGGGGGGGACTACAATGAGCAGTTCTTC.

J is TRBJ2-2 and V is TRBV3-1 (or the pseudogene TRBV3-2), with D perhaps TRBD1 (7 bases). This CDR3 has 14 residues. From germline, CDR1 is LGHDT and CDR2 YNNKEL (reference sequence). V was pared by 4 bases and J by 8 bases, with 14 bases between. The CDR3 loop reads CASSPWEDRGELFF. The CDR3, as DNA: TGTGCCAGCAGCCCATGGGAGGACAGGGGGGAGCTGTTTTTT.

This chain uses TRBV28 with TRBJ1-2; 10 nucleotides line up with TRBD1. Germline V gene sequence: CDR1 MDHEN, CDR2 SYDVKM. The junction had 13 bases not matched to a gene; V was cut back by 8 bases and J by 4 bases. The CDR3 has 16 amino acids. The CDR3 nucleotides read TGTGCCAGCGGCCCTTTGACAGGGGGCATCGGCTATGGCTACACCTTC. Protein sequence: CASGPLTGGIGYGYTF.

CDR3 DNA sequence: TGCAGTGCTAGTCTAATGGTTGAGCAGTTCTTC. Amino acids: CSASLMVEQFF. The gene calls are TRBV20-1 and TRBJ2-1, with unresolved D. This CDR3 spans 11 amino acids. Germline CDR1 and CDR2: DFQATT and SNEGSKA (reference sequence). Trimming stripped 3 bases from V and 9 bases from J, with 9 bases between.

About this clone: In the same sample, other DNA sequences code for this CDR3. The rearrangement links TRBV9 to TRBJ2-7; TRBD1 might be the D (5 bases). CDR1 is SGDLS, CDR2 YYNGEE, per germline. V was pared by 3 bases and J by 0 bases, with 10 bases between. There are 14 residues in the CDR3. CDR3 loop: CASSAGQASYEQYF. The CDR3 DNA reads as TGTGCCAGCAGCGCAGGACAAGCCTCCTACGAGCAGTACTTC.

CDR3 in amino acids: CASSPTGGNGNTIYF. The CDR3 region has the DNA TGTGCCAGCAGCCCTACAGGGGGAAATGGAAACACCATATATTTT. The chain has TRBV28 and TRBJ1-3; 8 bases are a match to TRBD1. This CDR3 comprises 15 residues. Germline V gene data show CDR1 as MDHEN and CDR2 as SYDVKM. J lost 3 bases, V lost 6 bases, and 7 bases had no gene match.

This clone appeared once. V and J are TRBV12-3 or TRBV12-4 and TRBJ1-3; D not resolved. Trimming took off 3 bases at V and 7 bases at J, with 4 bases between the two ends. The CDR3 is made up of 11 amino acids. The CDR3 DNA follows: TGTGCCAGCAGTTTCGAGAACACCATATATTTT. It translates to CASSFENTIYF.

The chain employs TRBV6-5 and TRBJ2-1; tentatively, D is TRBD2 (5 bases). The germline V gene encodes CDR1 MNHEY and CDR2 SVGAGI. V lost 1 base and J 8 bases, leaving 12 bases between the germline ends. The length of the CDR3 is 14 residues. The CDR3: CASSYYPEGYEQFF. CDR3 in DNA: TGTGCCAGCAGTTACTACCCCGAGGGCTATGAGCAGTTCTTC.

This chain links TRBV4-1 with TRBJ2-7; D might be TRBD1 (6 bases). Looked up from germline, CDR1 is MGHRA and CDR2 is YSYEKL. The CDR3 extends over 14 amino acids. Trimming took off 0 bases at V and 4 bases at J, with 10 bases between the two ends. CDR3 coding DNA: TGCGCCAGCAGCCAAGATGGCAGGGGATACGAGCAGTACTTC. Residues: CASSQDGRGYEQYF.